This TCR beta chain was sequenced during a study of shared clonotypes between healthy human individuals. The V segment lost 3 bases and the J segment 5 bases; nucleotides outside the gene matches: 10. The germline CDR1 and CDR2 sequences are SEHNR and FQNEAQ (reference sequence). CDR3 size: 16 residues. Notes on this clone: The antigen is undetermined.

Whole-study results and caveats: Large sequencing depth failed to make sorted-subset sequencing complete, rarefaction showed. Memory subsets generally showed smaller estimated richness than naive subsets did.

The repertoire was sequenced with immunoSEQ multiplex PCR; TCRdb's copy has only in-frame clones and lacks some. The top ten clones hold about 0.067% of a sample with 500,000 or so clones, around 95% of them seen once. The source is a woman aged 30 to 39 in good health. Sequences were obtained from naive CD4+ T cells sorted from blood. Indicated subset: CD45RA+ positively selected. J is TRBJ2-1 and V is TRBV7-9, with 7 bases matching TRBD2. CDR3 in amino acids: CASSFHAGESDNEQFF. The CDR3 DNA follows: TGTGCCAGCAGCTTTCATGCGGGAGAATCTGACAATGAGCAGTTCTTC.